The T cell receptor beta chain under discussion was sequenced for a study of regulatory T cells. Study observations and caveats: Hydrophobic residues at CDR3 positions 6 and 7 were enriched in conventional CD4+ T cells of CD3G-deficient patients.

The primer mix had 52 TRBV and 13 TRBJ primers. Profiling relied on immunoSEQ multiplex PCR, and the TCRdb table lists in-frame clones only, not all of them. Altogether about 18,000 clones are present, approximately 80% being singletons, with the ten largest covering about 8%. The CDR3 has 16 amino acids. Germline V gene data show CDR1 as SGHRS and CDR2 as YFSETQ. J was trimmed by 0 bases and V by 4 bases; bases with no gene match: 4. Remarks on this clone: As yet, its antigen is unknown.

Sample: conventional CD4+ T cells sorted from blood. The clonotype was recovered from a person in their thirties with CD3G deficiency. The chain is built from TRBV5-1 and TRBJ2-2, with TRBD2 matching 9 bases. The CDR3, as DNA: TGCGCCAGCAGCCTGACTAGCGGAGCGAACACCGGGGAGCTGTTTTTT. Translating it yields CASSLTSGANTGELFF.